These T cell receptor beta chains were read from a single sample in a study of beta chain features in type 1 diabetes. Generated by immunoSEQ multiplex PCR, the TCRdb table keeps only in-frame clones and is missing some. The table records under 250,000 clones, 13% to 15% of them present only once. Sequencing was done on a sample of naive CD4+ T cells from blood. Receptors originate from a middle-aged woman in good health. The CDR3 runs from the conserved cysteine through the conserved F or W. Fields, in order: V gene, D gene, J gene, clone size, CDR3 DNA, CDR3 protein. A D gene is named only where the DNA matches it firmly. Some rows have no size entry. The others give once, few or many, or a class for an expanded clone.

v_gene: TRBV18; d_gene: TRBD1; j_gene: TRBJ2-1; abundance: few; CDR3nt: TGTGCCAGCTCACCACCACAGGGGGCACCCTACAATGAGCAGTTCTTC; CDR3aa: CASSPPQGAPYNEQFF
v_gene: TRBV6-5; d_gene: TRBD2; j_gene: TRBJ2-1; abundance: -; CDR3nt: TGTGCCAGCAGTTATGGGCGGGGGGGCCCCCATGAGCAGTTCTTC; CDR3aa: CASSYGRGGPHEQFF
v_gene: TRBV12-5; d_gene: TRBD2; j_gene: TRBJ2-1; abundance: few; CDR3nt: TGTGCTAGTAGTAGCGGGGGCTACAATGAGCAGTTCTTC; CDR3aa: CASSSGGYNEQFF
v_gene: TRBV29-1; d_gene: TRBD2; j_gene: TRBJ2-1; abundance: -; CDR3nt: TGCAGCGTTGAAGATCGCCGACTTGCGGCGGGGGGGAGTGGGAATGAGCAGTTCTTC; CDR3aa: CSVEDRRLAAGGSGNEQFF
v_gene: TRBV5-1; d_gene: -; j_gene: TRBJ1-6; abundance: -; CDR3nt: TGCGCCAGCAGCCGACAGGAGAACTATAATTCACCCCTCCACTTT; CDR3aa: CASSRQENYNSPLHF
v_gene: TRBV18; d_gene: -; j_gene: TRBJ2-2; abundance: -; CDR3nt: TGTGCCAGCTCACCGCCTAGGACAGCCGCGAACACCGGGGAGCTGTTTTTT; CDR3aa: CASSPPRTAANTGELFF
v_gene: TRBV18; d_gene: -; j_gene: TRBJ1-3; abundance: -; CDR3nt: TGTGCCAGCTCACCACCGGCACAGGCCGGAAACACCATATATTTT; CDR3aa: CASSPPAQAGNTIYF
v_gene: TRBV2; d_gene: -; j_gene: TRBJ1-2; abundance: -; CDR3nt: TGTGCCAGCAGTGTCGTGAGTTGGGCAGATGGCTACACCTTC; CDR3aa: CASSVVSWADGYTF
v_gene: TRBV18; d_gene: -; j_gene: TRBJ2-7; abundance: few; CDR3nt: TGTGCCAGCTCACCCCGGGGTTCCTACGAGCAGTACTTC; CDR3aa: CASSPRGSYEQYF
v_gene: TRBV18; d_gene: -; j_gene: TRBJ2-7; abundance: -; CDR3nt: TGTGCCAGCTCACCGAGTTTCCAGGGGACCTACGAGCAGTACTTC; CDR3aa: CASSPSFQGTYEQYF
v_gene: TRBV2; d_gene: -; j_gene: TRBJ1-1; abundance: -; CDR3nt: TGTGCCAGCAGTCAATCCCCAGAATCGGAAGCTTTCTTT; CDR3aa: CASSQSPESEAFF
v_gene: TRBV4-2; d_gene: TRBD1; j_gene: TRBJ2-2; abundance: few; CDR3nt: TGTGCCAGCACACCGGACAGGGGGTCGTCCGGGGAGCTGTTTTTT; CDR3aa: CASTPDRGSSGELFF
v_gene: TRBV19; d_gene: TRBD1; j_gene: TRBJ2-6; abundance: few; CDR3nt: TGTGCCAGTAGCTCATCGACAGGGTTTGGGGCCAACGTCCTGACTTTC; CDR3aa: CASSSSTGFGANVLTF
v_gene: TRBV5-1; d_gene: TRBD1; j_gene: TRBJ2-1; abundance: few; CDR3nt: TGCGCCAGCAGCGGTATTCGGGACAGGGTCGGCCATGAGCAGTTCTTC; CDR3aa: CASSGIRDRVGHEQFF
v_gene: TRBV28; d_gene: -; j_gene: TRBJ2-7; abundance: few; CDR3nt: TGTGCCAGCAGTGCACAGGCGAATGAGTACTTC; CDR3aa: CASSAQANEYF
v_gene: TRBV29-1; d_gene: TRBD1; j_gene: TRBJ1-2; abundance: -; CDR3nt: TGCAGCGTCGAAGGGGTCGGACAGGGTGGTAATGGCTACACCTTC; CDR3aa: CSVEGVGQGGNGYTF
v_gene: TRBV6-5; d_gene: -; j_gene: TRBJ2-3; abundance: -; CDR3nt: TGTGCCAGCAGGTCCCTCACAGATACGCAGTATTTT; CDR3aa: CASRSLTDTQYF
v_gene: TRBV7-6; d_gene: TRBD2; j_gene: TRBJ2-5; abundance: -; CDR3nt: TGTGCCAGCAGCTTTACTAGCGGGGGGCCCGTGTACCAAGAGACCCAGTACTTC; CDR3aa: CASSFTSGGPVYQETQYF
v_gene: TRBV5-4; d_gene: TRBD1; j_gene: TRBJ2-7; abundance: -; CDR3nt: TGTGCCAGCAGTCGTACAGGGGGCAACGAGCAGTACTTC; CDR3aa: CASSRTGGNEQYF
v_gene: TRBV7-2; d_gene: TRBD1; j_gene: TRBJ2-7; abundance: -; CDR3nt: TGTGCCAGCAGCTTATCGACAGGGAATTTCAACGAGCAGTACTTC; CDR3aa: CASSLSTGNFNEQYF
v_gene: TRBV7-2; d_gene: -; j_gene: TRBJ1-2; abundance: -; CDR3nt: TGTGCCAGCAGCTTAGAGGAGTTC; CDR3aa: CASSLEEF
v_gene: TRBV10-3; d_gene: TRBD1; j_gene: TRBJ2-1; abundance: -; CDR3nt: TGTGCCATCAATAGGGACAGGATCCCAGGGGATGAGCAGTTCTTC; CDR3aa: CAINRDRIPGDEQFF
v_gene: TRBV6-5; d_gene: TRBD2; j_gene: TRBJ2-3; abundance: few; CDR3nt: TGTGCCAGCAGGACCGGGGGGAGCACAGATACGCAGTATTTT; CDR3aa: CASRTGGSTDTQYF
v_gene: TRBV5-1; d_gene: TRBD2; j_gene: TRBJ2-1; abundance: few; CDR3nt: TGCGCCAGCAGATCTAGCGGGGGGGCCTACAATGAGCAGTTCTTC; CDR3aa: CASRSSGGAYNEQFF
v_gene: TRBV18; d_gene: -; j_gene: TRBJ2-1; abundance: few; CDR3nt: TGTGCCAGCTCACCACCGAGTTTAGACTCCCGCGGCGGTGAGCAGTTCTTC; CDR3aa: CASSPPSLDSRGGEQFF
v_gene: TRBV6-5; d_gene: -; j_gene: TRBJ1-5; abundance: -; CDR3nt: TGTGCCAGCAGTTACGGGGCAGGGAATCAGCCCCAGCATTTT; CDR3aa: CASSYGAGNQPQHF
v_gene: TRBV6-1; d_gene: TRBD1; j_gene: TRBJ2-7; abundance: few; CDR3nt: TGTGCCAGCAGTGAAGCCCTACGGACAGGGATGAACTACGAGCAGTACTTC; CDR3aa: CASSEALRTGMNYEQYF
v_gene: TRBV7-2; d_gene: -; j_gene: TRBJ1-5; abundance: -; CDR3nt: TGTGCCAGCAGCCTAGGATCCGGGCCCCAGCATTTT; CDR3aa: CASSLGSGPQHF
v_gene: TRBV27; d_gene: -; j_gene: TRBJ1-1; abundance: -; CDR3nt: TGTGCCAGCAGACGAGAAGGGGGAACAAATTGGGACACTGAAGCTTTCTTT; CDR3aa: CASRREGGTNWDTEAFF